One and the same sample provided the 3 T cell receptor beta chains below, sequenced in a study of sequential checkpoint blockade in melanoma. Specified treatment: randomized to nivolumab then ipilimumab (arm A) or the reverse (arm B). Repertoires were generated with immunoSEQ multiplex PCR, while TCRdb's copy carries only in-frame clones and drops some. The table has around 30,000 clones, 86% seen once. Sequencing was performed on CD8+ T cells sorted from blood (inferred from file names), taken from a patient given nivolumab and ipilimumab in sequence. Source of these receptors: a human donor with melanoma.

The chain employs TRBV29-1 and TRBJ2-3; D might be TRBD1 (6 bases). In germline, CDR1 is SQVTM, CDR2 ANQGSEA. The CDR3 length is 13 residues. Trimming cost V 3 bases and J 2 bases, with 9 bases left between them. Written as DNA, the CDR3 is TGCAGCGTTGACAGGGGATACACAGATACGCAGTATTTT. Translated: CSVDRGYTDTQYF.

CDR3 nucleotides: TGTGCCAGCGCGGGGATCCCCGGGCCCCAGCATTTT. Translated, it gives CASAGIPGPQHF. This chain connects TRBV2 to TRBJ1-5; D not certain. The ends were cut back, 8 bases at V and 9 bases at J, with 14 bases in the middle. Germline CDR1 and CDR2: SNHLY and FYNNEI. The CDR3 has 12 amino acids.

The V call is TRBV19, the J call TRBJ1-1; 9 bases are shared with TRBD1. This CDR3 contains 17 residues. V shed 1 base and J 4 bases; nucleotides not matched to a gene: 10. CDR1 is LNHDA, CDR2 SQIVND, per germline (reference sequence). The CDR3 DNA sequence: TGTGCCAGTAGTATAGTTATCGTAGGGACAGGGTTCACTGAAGCTTTCTTT. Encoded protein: CASSIVIVGTGFTEAFF.